The 16 T cell receptor beta chains below come from one sample, sequenced in a study of CD8 T cells in ankylosing spondylitis. Study outcomes and limitations: What appeared characteristic of ankylosing spondylitis blood was a TCR beta motif of under 10 highly homologous variants.

TCRdb ran MiXCR on the 5' RACE reads and lists one entry per CDR3 protein. The table shows approximately 550,000 distinct CDR3 sequences, with about 12% occurring only once. No antigen has been identified for these receptors. Sequencing was performed on blood, either unsorted or a sorted T cell fraction (not recorded which). The origin of the receptors is a male donor with ankylosing spondylitis.

The table lists this clonotype with many counts. CDR3 in amino acids: CASSEMGHAGNGYTF. Written as DNA, the CDR3 is TGCGCCAGCAGTGAGATGGGACACGCTGGCAATGGCTACACCTTC. V and J are TRBV10-2 and TRBJ1-2; a weak D match, TRBD1 (6 bases). CDR1 is WSHSY, CDR2 SAAADI, per germline. V lost 2 bases and J lost 6, with 16 bases in between. The CDR3 is 15 amino acids.

The chain couples TRBV5-1 to TRBJ2-1; 7 nucleotides agree with TRBD2. V was clipped by 1 base and J by 2 bases; unmatched bases: 6. The CDR3 contains 16 residues. Germline CDR1 reads SGHRS; CDR2 reads YFSETQ. The CDR3 DNA follows: TGCGCCAGCAGCTTGTACGGGGGGTCAGCCTACAATGAGCAGTTCTTC. Translated, it gives CASSLYGGSAYNEQFF. The entire variable domain, with the rest obtained from reference TRBV5-1 and TRBJ2-1, is as follows: KAGVTQTPRYLIKTRGQQVTLSCSPISGHRSVSWYQQTPGQGLQFLFEYFSETQRNKGNFPGRFSGRQFSNSRSEMNVSTLELGDSALYLCASSLYGGSAYNEQFFGPGTRLTVL.

The rearrangement uses TRBV5-1 and TRBJ2-5; D is perhaps TRBD1 or TRBD2 (5 bases each). Germline-derived CDR1 and CDR2 are SGHRS and YFSETQ. The CDR3 is 14 residues long. Trimming pared 0 bases from V and 6 bases from J, leaving 12 bases between. CDR3 bases: TGCGCCAGCAGCTTGGGGGGGTCTATGAAGACCCAGTACTTC. It yields the protein CASSLGGSMKTQYF.

The table lists this clonotype with many counts. The CDR3 spells CATSDLSWGLNNEQFF. The CDR3 DNA follows: TGTGCCACCAGTGATTTGTCCTGGGGGCTTAACAATGAGCAGTTCTTC. This sequence joins TRBV24-1 and TRBJ2-1; TRBD1 is a possible D gene (6 bases). The V gene lost 0 bases and the J gene lost 5 bases, with 13 bases spanning the gap. CDR3 length equals 16 residues. Germline V gene sequence: CDR1 KGHDR, CDR2 SFDVKD.

The J gene is TRBJ1-1, the V gene TRBV7-2; possibly TRBD1 for D (5 bases). Germline V gene lookup returns CDR1 SGHTA and CDR2 FQGNSA. V lost 0 bases to trimming and J lost 4 bases, with 15 bases between them. This CDR3 is 16 amino acids long. The CDR3 loop is CASSLAPASGGTEAFF. DNA for the CDR3: TGTGCCAGCAGCTTAGCCCCGGCTTCGGGGGGCACTGAAGCTTTCTTT.

This clonotype was seen a handful of times. The V call is TRBV4-1, the J call TRBJ2-7; 7 bases align to TRBD2. The V gene end was trimmed by 1 base and the J gene end by 3 bases; junction bases not matched to a gene: 6. CDR3 size: 15 residues. Germline V gene lookup returns CDR1 MGHRA and CDR2 YSYEKL. The CDR3 protein is CASSQVAGGGYEQYV. In DNA, the CDR3 is TGCGCCAGCAGCCAAGTAGCTGGCGGGGGCTACGAGCAGTACGTC.

This clonotype was counted between two and nine times. The chain recombines TRBV29-1 with TRBJ2-3; D call uncertain. The V gene's germline CDR1 is SQVTM and CDR2 ANQGSEA. This CDR3 contains 14 residues. V was cut by 7 bases and J by 3 bases, with 17 bases left in between. CDR3 in amino acids: CSGRPGPGTDTQYF. In nucleotides, the CDR3 is TGCAGCGGAAGACCGGGTCCTGGGACAGATACGCAGTATTTT.

CDR3 bases: TGCAGTGCGATAGGACTAGCGGGAGTCCGCAGACAGTTCTTC. Translating gives CSAIGLAGVRRQFF. The chain employs TRBV20-1 and TRBJ2-1; 13 bases align to TRBD2. V lost 6 bases, J lost 13 bases, and 12 bases stayed unmatched. Germline CDR1 is DFQATT and CDR2 is SNEGSKA (reference sequence). The CDR3 runs 14 residues.

This clonotype was picked up a small number of times. This chain links TRBV20-1 with TRBJ1-5; weak D call: TRBD1 (5 bases). This CDR3 region has 14 residues. From germline, CDR1 is DFQATT and CDR2 SNEGSKA (reference sequence). V was cut by 3 bases and J by 6 bases, with 15 bases left in between. The CDR3 DNA reads TGCAGTGCTAGTCGCGGGGGGTATAGTCAGCCCCAGCATTTT. Protein sequence: CSASRGGYSQPQHF.

This clonotype was recorded a few times. The V call is TRBV20-1, the J call TRBJ1-5; D gene unclear. Trimming removed 0 bases from V and 7 bases from J, with 16 bases in between. Germline CDR1 DFQATT, CDR2 SNEGSKA (reference sequence). The CDR3 runs to 15 residues. CDR3 in amino acids: CSARDRRSGEQPQHF. The CDR3 DNA reads as TGCAGTGCTAGAGATCGAAGGAGCGGAGAACAGCCCCAGCATTTT.

This clonotype was counted between two and nine times. The V call is TRBV2, the J call TRBJ2-1, with TRBD2 matching over 14 bases. V lost 7 bases, J lost 4 bases, and 12 bases stayed unmatched. CDR1 and CDR2 from the germline V gene are SNHLY and FYNNEI. The CDR3 sequence is 18 residues long. In DNA, the CDR3 is TGTGCCAGCATGGGACTAGCGGGGGATTCTCCGCGGTACAATGAGCAGTTCTTC. Protein product: CASMGLAGDSPRYNEQFF.

This clonotype was counted between two and nine times. The chain is built from TRBV20-1 and TRBJ2-3; the D call may be TRBD1 or TRBD2 (6 bases each). The germline gives CDR1 DFQATT, CDR2 SNEGSKA (reference sequence). With 5 bases removed from V and 4 bases from J, the gap between germline ends came to 19 bases. There are 15 residues in the CDR3. The CDR3 spells CSAPQPGARADTQYF. Written as DNA, the CDR3 is TGCAGTGCTCCGCAGCCGGGGGCGCGGGCAGATACGCAGTATTTT.

This clonotype was found a few times. V usage is TRBV3-1 and J usage is TRBJ1-1; D remains unclear. The V end lost 1 base, the J end lost 6 bases, and 9 bases lay between the germline ends. Germline V lookup: CDR1 LGHDT, CDR2 YNNKEL (reference sequence). The CDR3 has 13 amino acids. The CDR3 protein is CASSQGAPAEAFF. In DNA, the CDR3 is TGTGCCAGCAGCCAAGGAGCCCCAGCTGAAGCTTTCTTT.

The rearrangement links TRBV20-1 to TRBJ2-2; 8 bases map to TRBD1. The length of the CDR3 is 14 residues. Losses at the gene ends were 2 bases for V and 3 bases for J; bases not matched to a gene: 2. Germline V gives CDR1 DFQATT, CDR2 SNEGSKA (reference sequence). CDR3 residues: CSARTGGYTGELFF. The CDR3 DNA reads TGCAGTGCTAGAACAGGGGGGTACACCGGGGAGCTGTTTTTT.

This clonotype was seen a few times. The chain couples TRBV7-2 to TRBJ1-1; D gene unclear. V shed 2 bases and J shed 5 bases, with 15 bases lying between them. The CDR3 loop spans 15 amino acids. Per the germline V gene, CDR1 is SGHTA and CDR2 is FQGNSA. The CDR3: CASSLHPSGRTEAFF. The CDR3, as DNA: TGTGCCAGCAGCTTACACCCCTCGGGGAGGACTGAAGCTTTCTTT.

This clonotype was detected a few times. The genes are TRBV3-1 and TRBJ2-7, with 7 positions matching TRBD2. V lost 1 base and J lost 0; bases outside the gene matches: 0. CDR3 size: 14 residues. From germline, CDR1 is LGHDT and CDR2 YNNKEL (reference sequence). The CDR3 region has the DNA TGTGCCAGCAGCCAAGCGGGAGGCTCCTACGAGCAGTACGTC. Encoded protein: CASSQAGGSYEQYV.